The source of this T cell receptor (beta chain) is a study of regulatory T cells in long-lasting Graves disease. Library construction for TCR beta used iRepertoire HTBI primers and Arm-PCR of CDR3 regions. One entry per CDR3 protein results from TCRdb running MiXCR on the multiplex PCR reads. The sample carries a few hundred thousand distinct CDR3 sequences, about 15% recorded once. Germline V CDR1 and CDR2: SQVTM, ANQGSEA. The CDR3 has 13 amino acids. The V gene end was trimmed by 3 bases and the J gene end by 2 bases; junction bases not matched to a gene: 1. Specified time point: newly diagnosed GD, antithyroid drugs for less than 3 months. The TCR library was made from RNA extracted from PBMCs. This clonotype was observed many times. These data were likewise used in another study, on T cells in Graves' hyperthyroidism and ophthalmopathy. This second study notes: Researchers ran a first-round RT-PCR on the TCR CDR3 using the HTBI primer set.

V gene TRBV29-1 combines with J gene TRBJ2-5; 9 positions agree with TRBD1. The TCR was taken from a woman between 40 and 50 years old with Graves disease. The sequences come from peripheral blood mononuclear cells (PBMCs), collected at new diagnosis, from a patient treated with antithyroid drugs. CDR3 sequence reads: CSVEDRGQETQYF. The CDR3 region has the DNA TGCAGCGTTGAGGACAGGGGACAAGAGACCCAGTACTTC. The variable domain in full, with the rest retrieved from reference TRBV29-1 and TRBJ2-5, is SAVISQKPSRDICQRGTSLTIQCQVDSQVTMMFWYRQQPGQSLTLIATANQGSEATYESGFVIDKFPISRPNLTFSTLTVSNMSPEDSSIYLCSVEDRGQETQYFGPGTRLLVL.